This passage covers 32 T cell receptor beta chains from one sample sequenced in a study of memory CD4+ T cells and cytomegalovirus serostatus (dated by TCRdb to between 2018 and 2021). The protocol used for the library was the immunoSEQ multiplex PCR assay. TCRdb re-hosts the immuneACCESS table, in-frame sequences only. Its copies lack some clones; in the studies checked, an unresolved V gene accounts for under half of them, and the cause for the rest is not known. A total of around 61,000 clones appear in this sample, roughly 82% of them only once. 0.4% of the sample is taken by the ten largest. A FACSAria II was used to sort memory CD4+ T cells, defined as single viable CD3+CD4+CD8-CD45RO+ cells. Sequencing was done on a sample of memory CD4+ T cells from blood. The receptors come from an adult in good health and CMV-seronegative.

The genes are TRBV15 and TRBJ1-2, with D perhaps matching TRBD1 (5 bases). Trimming took 7 bases from V and 6 from J, leaving 24 bases between them. Germline V gene data show CDR1 as LNHNV and CDR2 as YYDKDF (reference sequence). This CDR3 is built from 16 residues. For the CDR3, the DNA is TGTGCCACCACCAATGGTTATGGGGGATCGATCCATGGCTACACCTTC. This encodes CATTNGYGGSIHGYTF.

V is TRBV18 and J is TRBJ2-1; no clear D gene. Between the trimmed V and J ends, which lost 7 bases and 0 bases, there was a span of 16 bases. The germline CDR1 and CDR2 sequences are KGHSH and LQKENI. This CDR3 is 16 amino acids long. CDR3 nucleotides: TGTGCCAGCTGCCAACTCCTTTCCCCCTCCTACAATGAGCAGTTCTTC. Translating gives CASCQLLSPSYNEQFF. The complete variable domain, with remaining parts taken from reference TRBV18 and TRBJ2-1, reads NAGVMQNPRHLVRRRGQEARLRCSPMKGHSHVYWYRQLPEEGLKFMVYLQKENIIDESGMPKERFSAEFPKEGPSILRIQQVVRGDSAAYFCASCQLLSPSYNEQFFGPGTRLTVL.

The V and J genes are TRBV5-1 and TRBJ2-5, with TRBD1 as a possible D gene (7 bases). V dropped 6 bases and J dropped 4 bases, with 25 bases sitting between them. CDR3 length equals 17 residues. The germline CDR1 and CDR2 sequences are SGHRS and YFSETQ. The CDR3 loop is CASTLRTGAAGSETQYF. CDR3 sequence (DNA): TGCGCCAGCACCCTCCGTACAGGGGCGGCGGGGTCAGAGACCCAGTACTTC.

The chain employs TRBV6-1 and TRBJ1-5; D unclear. V gave up 6 bases and J gave up 1 base, with 10 bases separating them. The CDR3 runs to 14 residues. CDR1 and CDR2 (germline): MNHNS, SASEGT. The CDR3 sequence is CASRATWSNQPQHF. CDR3 sequence (DNA): TGTGCCAGCAGGGCCACTTGGAGCAATCAGCCCCAGCATTTT.

V usage is TRBV5-1 and J usage is TRBJ1-6; 8 bases are shared with TRBD1. The CDR3 sequence is 18 residues long. Trimming cost V 0 bases and J 0 bases; bases outside gene matches: 5. Germline CDR1 is SGHRS and CDR2 is YFSETQ. In DNA, the CDR3 is TGCGCCAGCAGCTTGGAAGGGACAGGAGGCTCCTATAATTCACCCCTCCACTTT. Translation: CASSLEGTGGSYNSPLHF.

This chain connects TRBV12-5 to TRBJ1-4, with TRBD1 matching over 11 bases. The CDR3 has 15 residues. Trimming took 5 bases from V and 7 from J; bases not matched to a gene: 6. Per germline, CDR1 LGHNT and CDR2 FRNRAP. The CDR3, as DNA: TGTGCTAGTGGTAGGACAGGGGGCATGGGTGAAAAACTGTTTTTT. This codes for CASGRTGGMGEKLFF.

This rearrangement joins TRBV6-5 to TRBJ1-5; tentatively, D is TRBD1 (5 bases). Per the germline V gene, CDR1 is MNHEY and CDR2 is SVGAGI. CDR3 size: 13 residues. The ends were cut back, 6 bases at V and 0 bases at J, with 6 bases in the middle. CDR3 residues: CASRQASNQPQHF. CDR3 DNA: TGTGCCAGCAGACAGGCTAGCAATCAGCCCCAGCATTTT.

The chain has TRBV7-9 and TRBJ2-2, with D unresolved. CDR1 is SEHNR and CDR2 is FQNEAQ in the germline V gene (reference sequence). CDR3 length: 16 amino acids. Trimming left V 3 bases short and J 5 bases short, with 16 bases between. CDR3 in amino acids: CASSFSASTLTGELFF. Here the CDR3 DNA reads TGTGCCAGCAGCTTCTCAGCCTCGACCCTTACCGGGGAGCTGTTTTTT.

V usage is TRBV21-1 and J usage is TRBJ2-6; the tabulated D call, TRBD2, remains unverified against the DNA. TRBV21-1 is tagged as a pseudogene. The CDR3 is 19 amino acids. The CDR3 spells CASSKASGAFLSGANVLTF. CDR3 DNA: TGTGCCAGCAGCAAAGCTAGCGGGGCCTTTCTCTCTGGGGCCAACGTCCTGACTTTC.

The chain recombines TRBV18 with TRBJ1-1; the D is unclear. Germline V gives CDR1 KGHSH, CDR2 LQKENI. This CDR3 contains 14 residues. V lost 6 bases and J lost 0, with 11 bases in between. CDR3 amino acids: CASSLDRLNTEAFF. CDR3 in DNA: TGTGCCAGCTCCCTAGACCGCCTGAACACTGAAGCTTTCTTT.

The gene calls are TRBV5-1 and TRBJ2-1, with 11 bases matching TRBD2. The CDR3 covers 19 residues. The V segment lost 0 bases and the J segment 10 bases; nucleotides outside the gene matches: 18. Per germline, CDR1 SGHRS and CDR2 YFSETQ. In DNA form, the CDR3 reads TGCGCCAGCAGCTTGGGGGTCGCTAGCGGGGGGCCCCTGTTAGAAGAGCAGTTCTTC. Its translation is CASSLGVASGGPLLEEQFF.

The rearrangement uses TRBV7-9 and TRBJ2-7, with D hard to call. V gave up 1 base and J gave up 8 bases, with 12 bases separating them. Per the germline V gene, CDR1 is SEHNR and CDR2 is FQNEAQ (reference sequence). This CDR3 has 13 residues. The chain's CDR3 is CASSLDQKAKQYF. The CDR3 DNA is TGTGCCAGCAGCTTAGATCAGAAAGCAAAGCAGTACTTC.

Only a few counts were recorded for this clone. The J gene is TRBJ1-1, the V gene TRBV19, with D uncertain. V was trimmed by 4 bases and J by 3 bases, leaving 12 bases between them. The CDR3 is 14 residues long. Looked up from germline, CDR1 is LNHDA and CDR2 is SQIVND (reference sequence). CDR3 sequence reads: CASSRRERDTEAFF. Here the CDR3 DNA reads TGTGCCAGTAGTAGGAGGGAGAGAGACACTGAAGCTTTCTTT.

The V gene is TRBV19, the J gene TRBJ1-5; D gene ambiguous. This CDR3 region has 15 residues. Deletions cut 6 bases from V and 1 base from J, with 13 bases between. Germline-derived CDR1 and CDR2 are LNHDA and SQIVND (reference sequence). The CDR3 spells CASSPREMSNQPQHF. CDR3 coding DNA: TGTGCCAGTAGCCCCAGAGAGATGAGCAATCAGCCCCAGCATTTT.

V usage is TRBV18 and J usage is TRBJ2-5; no definite D call. Germline lookup yields CDR1 KGHSH and CDR2 LQKENI. Trimming removed 1 base from V and 4 bases from J, with 10 bases in between. This CDR3 has 14 amino acids. The CDR3 nucleotides are TGTGCCAGCTCACCACAAAGGTCAGGAGAGACCCAGTACTTC. Residues: CASSPQRSGETQYF.

The genes are TRBV10-3 and TRBJ1-5, with a tentative D call TRBD1 (5 bases). Per germline, CDR1 ENHRY and CDR2 SYGVKD. The V and J ends lost 0 bases and 5 bases respectively, with 8 bases between them. The CDR3 extends over 14 amino acids. CDR3 amino acids: CAISESQGDQPQHF. For the CDR3, the DNA is TGTGCCATCAGTGAGTCTCAGGGAGATCAGCCCCAGCATTTT.

Only a few counts were recorded for this clone. V usage is TRBV4-3 and J usage is TRBJ2-3, with 10 bases matching TRBD2. The CDR3 runs to 17 residues. Per germline, CDR1 LGHNA and CDR2 YSLEER. V lost 0 bases, J lost 5 bases, and 8 bases stayed unmatched. The CDR3 is CASSQDSKRGGGDTQYF. The CDR3 DNA follows: TGCGCCAGCAGCCAAGATAGTAAGCGGGGGGGCGGAGATACGCAGTATTTT.

In its sample, this clone was seen a few times. This sequence joins TRBV7-8 and TRBJ1-2; TRBD1 is a possible D gene (6 bases). CDR3 length equals 14 residues. V lost 2 bases to trimming and J lost 2 bases, with 9 bases between them. The germline CDR1 and CDR2 sequences are SGHVS and FQNEAQ. The CDR3 DNA is TGTGCCAGCAGCTTAACAGGGCAGAACTATGGCTACACCTTC. Its protein is CASSLTGQNYGYTF.

This clone was seen a few times. The gene calls are TRBV30 and TRBJ2-5, with D perhaps matching TRBD2 (7 bases). Germline loops: CDR1 GTSNPN, CDR2 SVGIG (reference sequence). V was pared by 8 bases and J by 4 bases, with 14 bases between. The length of the CDR3 is 12 residues. CDR3 region: CAMEAGAETQYF. The DNA for the CDR3 is TGTGCCATGGAGGCGGGGGCAGAGACCCAGTACTTC.

The chain couples TRBV25-1 to TRBJ1-3, with D perhaps TRBD1 (5 bases). Deletions cut 7 bases from V and 0 bases from J, with 10 bases between. The germline CDR1 and CDR2 sequences are MGHDK and SYGVNS. The CDR3 loop spans 14 amino acids. In nucleotides, the CDR3 is TGTGCCAGCAAGACCGACAGCTCTGGAAACACCATATATTTT. Its translation is CASKTDSSGNTIYF.

The chain recombines TRBV7-2 with TRBJ2-1; 7 bases map to TRBD2. This CDR3 comprises 14 residues. Germline values: CDR1 SGHTA, CDR2 FQGNSA. The V gene end was trimmed by 8 bases and the J gene end by 14 bases; junction bases not matched to a gene: 18. CDR3 coding DNA: TGTGCCAGCTCCCCTGGGGATAGCCGGGGGGTGAAGTTCTTC. It translates to CASSPGDSRGVKFF.

This clone was recorded once. This chain uses TRBV18 with TRBJ1-2; 9 bases align to TRBD1. The V gene end was trimmed by 3 bases and the J gene end by 2 bases; junction bases not matched to a gene: 4. This CDR3 is 15 amino acids long. Germline V gene sequence: CDR1 KGHSH, CDR2 LQKENI. Here the CDR3 DNA reads TGTGCCAGCTCACCGGGACAGGGTGCAAACTATGGCTACACCTTC. Residues: CASSPGQGANYGYTF.

This clone was seen only once. The genes are TRBV5-6 and TRBJ2-1; D is possibly TRBD2 (6 bases). Germline V lookup: CDR1 SGHDT, CDR2 YYEEEE. CDR3 length: 16 amino acids. Trimming cost V 4 bases and J 3 bases, with 17 bases left between them. CDR3 nucleotides: TGTGCCAGCAGCCCAAGCTGGCGGGGCGGCTACAATGAGCAGTTCTTC. Amino acids: CASSPSWRGGYNEQFF.

The rearrangement joins TRBV25-1 to TRBJ2-7, with D possibly TRBD2 on 6 matching bases. This CDR3 spans 14 amino acids. CDR1 MGHDK and CDR2 SYGVNS come from the germline V gene. Trimming took 0 bases from V and 7 from J, leaving 13 bases between them. Here the CDR3 reads CASSEYLEGGEQYF. Here the CDR3 DNA reads TGTGCCAGCAGTGAATATTTGGAAGGAGGGGAGCAGTACTTC.

V usage is TRBV2 and J usage is TRBJ1-1, with D unclear. Germline V gene data show CDR1 as SNHLY and CDR2 as FYNNEI. The V and J ends lost 6 bases and 4 bases respectively, with 12 bases between them. This CDR3 is 13 amino acids long. DNA of the CDR3: TGTGCCAGCAGCGTCACAGTTGGCACTGAAGCTTTCTTT. Protein sequence: CASSVTVGTEAFF.

This chain uses TRBV5-5 with TRBJ2-7, with TRBD1 matching over 11 bases. This CDR3 spans 16 amino acids. Germline CDR1 reads SGHKS; CDR2 reads YYEKEE (reference sequence). Germline trimming cut 1 base from V and 7 bases from J; bases unmatched to any gene: 10. CDR3 nucleotide sequence: TGTGCCAGCAGCTTGAGCCCTGGACAGGGGGCGTGGGAGCAGTACTTC. It yields the protein CASSLSPGQGAWEQYF.

This chain links TRBV11-1 with TRBJ1-1; TRBD1 agrees at 10 bases. J lost 11 bases, V lost 4 bases, and 4 bases had no gene match. CDR1 SGHAT and CDR2 FQDESV come from the germline V gene (reference sequence). The CDR3 runs to 12 residues. The CDR3 loop reads CASSWGTGVAFF. DNA for the CDR3: TGTGCCAGCAGCTGGGGGACAGGGGTTGCTTTCTTT.

The chain uses TRBV7-2 and TRBJ2-5; 8 nucleotides line up with TRBD1. The CDR3 has 14 amino acids. Germline V lookup: CDR1 SGHTA, CDR2 FQGNSA. V trimming: 4 bases; J trimming: 3 bases; junction bases outside the gene matches: 4. CDR3 residues: CASSSQGAEETQYF. CDR3 coding DNA: TGTGCCAGCAGCTCGCAGGGGGCTGAAGAGACCCAGTACTTC.

This chain connects TRBV25-1 to TRBJ2-2; 9 nucleotides match TRBD1. This CDR3 is 16 amino acids long. The J segment lost 6 bases and the V segment lost 8 bases, leaving 13 bases of the junction unmatched. Per the germline V gene, CDR1 is MGHDK and CDR2 is SYGVNS. The CDR3: CASQKWDRVGAGELFF. DNA of the CDR3: TGTGCCAGCCAGAAATGGGACAGGGTAGGGGCCGGGGAGCTGTTTTTT.

This clone has a handful of counts. V gene TRBV7-9 combines with J gene TRBJ2-7; D not resolved. The CDR3 loop spans 12 amino acids. V lost 5 bases to trimming and J lost 6 bases, with 11 bases between them. Germline lookup yields CDR1 SEHNR and CDR2 FQNEAQ (reference sequence). CDR3 in DNA: TGTGCCAGCAGCGGTTCTGGGTCCGAGCAGTACTTC. It encodes CASSGSGSEQYF.

This CDR3 reads CASGPASLSTDTQYF. As DNA, the CDR3 is TGTGCCAGCGGTCCCGCCTCACTTAGCACAGATACGCAGTATTTT. The chain combines TRBV6-5 with TRBJ2-3; D is uncertain. CDR1 and CDR2 (germline): MNHEY, SVGAGI. The CDR3 sequence is 15 residues long. Trimming removed 8 bases from V and 0 bases from J, with 15 bases in between.

This chain connects TRBV28 to TRBJ2-3; D gene uncertain. The CDR3 loop spans 14 amino acids. Germline CDR1 MDHEN, CDR2 SYDVKM. V gave up 3 bases and J gave up 2 bases, with 9 bases separating them. CDR3 nucleotide sequence: TGTGCCAGCAGTTTTGGCCATCACACAGATACGCAGTATTTT. It is translated as CASSFGHHTDTQYF. The variable domain in full, completed from reference TRBV28 and TRBJ2-3, reads DVKVTQSSRYLVKRTGEKVFLECVQDMDHENMFWYRQDPGLGLRLIYFSYDVKMKEKGDIPEGYSVSREKKERFSLILESASTNQTSMYLCASSFGHHTDTQYFGPGTRLTVL.